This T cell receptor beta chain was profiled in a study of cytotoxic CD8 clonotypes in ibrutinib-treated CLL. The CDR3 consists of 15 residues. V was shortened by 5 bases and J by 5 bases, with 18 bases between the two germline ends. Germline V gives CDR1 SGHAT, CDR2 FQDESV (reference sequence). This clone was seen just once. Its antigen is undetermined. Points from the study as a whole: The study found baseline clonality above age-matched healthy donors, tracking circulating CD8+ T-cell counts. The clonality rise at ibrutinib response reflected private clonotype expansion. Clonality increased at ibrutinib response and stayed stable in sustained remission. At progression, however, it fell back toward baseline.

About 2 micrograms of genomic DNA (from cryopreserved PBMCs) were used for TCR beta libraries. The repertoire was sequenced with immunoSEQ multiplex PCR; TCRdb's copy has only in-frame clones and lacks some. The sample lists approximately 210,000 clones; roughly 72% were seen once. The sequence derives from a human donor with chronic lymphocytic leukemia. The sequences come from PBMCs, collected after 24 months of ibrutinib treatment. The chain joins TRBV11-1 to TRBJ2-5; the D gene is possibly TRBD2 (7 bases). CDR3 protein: CASSPRSGGWETQYF. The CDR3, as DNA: TGTGCCAGCAGCCCCCGTTCGGGGGGCTGGGAGACCCAGTACTTC.